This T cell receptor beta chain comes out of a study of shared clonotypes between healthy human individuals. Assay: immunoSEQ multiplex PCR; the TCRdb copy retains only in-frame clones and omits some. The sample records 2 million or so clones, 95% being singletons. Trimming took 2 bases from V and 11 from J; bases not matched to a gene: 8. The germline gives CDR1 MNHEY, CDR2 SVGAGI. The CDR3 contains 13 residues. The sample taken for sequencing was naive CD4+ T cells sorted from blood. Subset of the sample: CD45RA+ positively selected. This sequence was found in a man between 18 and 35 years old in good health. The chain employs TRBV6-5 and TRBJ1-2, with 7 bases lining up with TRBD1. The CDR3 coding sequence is TGTGCCAGCAGTTACCAGGGGAGGGGGCGATACACCTTC. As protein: CASSYQGRGRYTF.